This TCR beta chain stems from a study of cytomegalovirus exposure and HLA in healthy donors. The study, taken as a whole, reports: Indistinguishable V segments such as TRBV6-2 and TRBV6-3 were excluded. The authors judged a highly shared variant cluster likely a sequencing artifact. Reportedly, TCR beta sequences accurately predicted HLA-A and HLA-B alleles in most subjects. A later examination showed that TCR association rates differed by HLA locus, with DRB1 most and HLA-C fewest.

It was with 60 Vbeta and 13 Jbeta primers that the PCR ran. Assay: immunoSEQ multiplex PCR; the TCRdb copy retains only in-frame clones and omits some. The sample has 95,000 to 150,000 clones, around three quarters seen once; the top ten hold roughly 13%. As for this clone: Antigen specificity is unknown.

Germline V gene lookup returns CDR1 LNHNV and CDR2 YYDKDF (reference sequence). This CDR3 has 17 residues. Trimming took 0 bases from V and 5 from J, leaving 19 bases between them. Material for sequencing was PBMCs. The receptor was isolated from a woman aged 40 to 50 in good health and CMV-seropositive. This rearrangement joins TRBV15 to TRBJ1-1; no definite D call. The CDR3 loop is CATSRDSYRRVRTEAFF. CDR3 DNA sequence: TGTGCCACCAGCAGAGATTCTTACAGACGCGTAAGGACTGAAGCTTTCTTT. Looking up the rest from reference TRBV15 and TRBJ1-1 gives the full variable domain: DAMVIQNPRYQVTQFGKPVTLSCSQTLNHNVMYWYQQKSSQAPKLLFHYYDKDFNNEADTPDNFQSRRPNTSFCFLDIRSPGLGDTAMYLCATSRDSYRRVRTEAFFGQGTRLTVV.